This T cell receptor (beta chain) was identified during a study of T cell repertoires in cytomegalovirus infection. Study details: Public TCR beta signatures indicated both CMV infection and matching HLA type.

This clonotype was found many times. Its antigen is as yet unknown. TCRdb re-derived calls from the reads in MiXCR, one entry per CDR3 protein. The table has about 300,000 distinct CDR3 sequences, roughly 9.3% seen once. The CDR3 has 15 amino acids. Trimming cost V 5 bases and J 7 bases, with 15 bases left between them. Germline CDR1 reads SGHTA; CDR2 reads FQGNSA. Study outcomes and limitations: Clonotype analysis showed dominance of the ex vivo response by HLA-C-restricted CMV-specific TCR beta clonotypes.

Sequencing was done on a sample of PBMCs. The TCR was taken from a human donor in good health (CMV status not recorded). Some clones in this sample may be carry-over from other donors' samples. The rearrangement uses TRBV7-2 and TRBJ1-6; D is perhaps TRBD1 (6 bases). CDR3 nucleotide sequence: TGTGCCAGCAGCCGCGGTGGGAGGGGGAATTCACCCCTCCACTTT. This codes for CASSRGGRGNSPLHF.